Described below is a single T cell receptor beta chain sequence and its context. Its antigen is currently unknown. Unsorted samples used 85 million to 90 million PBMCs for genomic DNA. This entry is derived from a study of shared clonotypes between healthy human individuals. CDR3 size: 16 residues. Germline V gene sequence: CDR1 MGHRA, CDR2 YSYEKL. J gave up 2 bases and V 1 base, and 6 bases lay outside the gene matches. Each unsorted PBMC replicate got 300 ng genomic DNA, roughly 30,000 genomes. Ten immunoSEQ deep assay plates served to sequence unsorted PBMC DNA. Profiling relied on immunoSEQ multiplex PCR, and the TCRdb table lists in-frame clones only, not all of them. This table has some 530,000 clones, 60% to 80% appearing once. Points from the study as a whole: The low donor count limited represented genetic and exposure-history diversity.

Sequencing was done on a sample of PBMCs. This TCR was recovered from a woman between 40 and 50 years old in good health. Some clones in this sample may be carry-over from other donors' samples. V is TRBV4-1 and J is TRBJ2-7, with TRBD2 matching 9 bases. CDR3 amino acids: CASSQAGTSLAYEQYF. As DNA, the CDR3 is TGCGCCAGCAGCCAAGCTGGGACTAGCCTGGCCTACGAGCAGTACTTC.